This record covers a single T cell receptor (beta chain). Profiling relied on immunoSEQ multiplex PCR, and the TCRdb table lists in-frame clones only, not all of them. Among roughly 440,000 clones, roughly 88% were seen once, and the ten largest hold about 12%. Enrollment of patients from Seattle took place during active infection, with longitudinal follow-up. This sample stems from a study of blood T cell repertoires in COVID-19. This CDR3 is 14 amino acids long. Germline CDR1 is LGHDT and CDR2 is YNNKEL (reference sequence). The V segment lost 6 bases and the J segment 8 bases; nucleotides outside the gene matches: 7.

This chain links TRBV3-1 (or the pseudogene TRBV3-2) with TRBJ1-4; 9 bases are shared with TRBD1. Sequencing used peripheral blood. The clonotype was recovered from a woman aged 50 to 60 with COVID-19, enrolled during active disease. The CDR3 reads CASSPQGAREKLFF. For the CDR3, the DNA is TGTGCCAGCAGTCCACAGGGGGCGAGAGAAAAACTGTTTTTT.